The 10 T cell receptor beta chains in this list originate from one sample, sequenced in a study of siplizumab effects on memory and regulatory T cells. Method: immunoSEQ multiplex PCR; TCRdb's copy keeps in-frame clones and lacks some. The top ten hold about 1% of the sample, which has 55,000 to 65,000 clones, around 97% seen once. The sample comprised naive CD8+ T cells sorted from blood. These TCRs come from a human donor in good health.

The gene calls are TRBV18 and TRBJ2-7, with D perhaps TRBD1 or TRBD2 (5 bases each). Between the trimmed V and J ends, which lost 2 bases and 3 bases, there was a span of 8 bases. There are 13 residues in the CDR3. CDR1 and CDR2 from the germline V gene are KGHSH and LQKENI. The CDR3 is CASSPGTNYEQYF. In DNA, the CDR3 is TGTGCCAGCTCACCAGGGACCAACTACGAGCAGTACTTC. Variable domain in full (rest from reference TRBV18 and TRBJ2-7): NAGVMQNPRHLVRRRGQEARLRCSPMKGHSHVYWYRQLPEEGLKFMVYLQKENIIDESGMPKERFSAEFPKEGPSILRIQQVVRGDSAAYFCASSPGTNYEQYFGPGTRLTVT.

In regard to this clone: The junction departs from germline at one end; a sequencing error may be responsible. This sequence joins TRBV7-9 and TRBJ2-2; either TRBD1 or TRBD2 may supply D (5 bases each). Germline V gene lookup returns CDR1 SEHNR and CDR2 FQNEAQ (reference sequence). This CDR3 contains 12 residues. The CDR3 sequence: CLTGANTGELFF. In DNA, the CDR3 is TGCCTAACCGGGGCCAACACCGGGGAGCTGTTTTTT.

The chain links TRBV28 to TRBJ2-3; 7 bases map to TRBD1. This CDR3 has 17 residues. Germline trimming cut 2 bases from V and 3 bases from J; bases unmatched to any gene: 11. The V gene's germline CDR1 is MDHEN and CDR2 SYDVKM. In DNA form, the CDR3 reads TGTGCCAGCAGTTTAGCCCTCGACAGGGTTGGTACAGATACGCAGTATTTT. This encodes CASSLALDRVGTDTQYF.

The J gene is TRBJ2-3, the V gene TRBV4-1; D remains ambiguous. Germline lookup yields CDR1 MGHRA and CDR2 YSYEKL. This CDR3 contains 15 residues. Between the trimmed V and J ends, which lost 3 bases and 3 bases, there was a span of 13 bases. This CDR3 reads CASSQLLGKTDTQYF. The CDR3 DNA reads TGCGCCAGCAGCCAGTTGCTCGGCAAGACAGATACGCAGTATTTT.

This clone showed up just once. The chain joins TRBV13 to TRBJ2-7; 9 nucleotides line up with TRBD2. From germline, CDR1 is PRHDT and CDR2 FYEKMQ (reference sequence). The CDR3 contains 16 residues. V shed 0 bases, J shed 0 bases, and the junction held 3 bases outside the gene matches. Here the CDR3 reads CASSLGGSGSSYEQYF. The DNA of the CDR3 is TGTGCCAGCAGCTTAGGTGGTAGCGGGAGCTCCTACGAGCAGTACTTC.

This clone was seen once. The CDR3 DNA reads as TGTGCCACCAGCAGCTCCGGGACACTAAGAGGGATGAACACTGAAGCTTTCTTT. The encoded protein is CATSSSGTLRGMNTEAFF. The chain has TRBV15 and TRBJ1-1, with D perhaps matching TRBD1 (6 bases). Germline V lookup: CDR1 LNHNV, CDR2 YYDKDF (reference sequence). This CDR3 has 18 residues. V dropped 3 bases and J dropped 0 bases, with 20 bases sitting between them.

The chain couples TRBV30 to TRBJ2-3; TRBD2 matches 15 bases. Germline values: CDR1 GTSNPN, CDR2 SVGIG (reference sequence). The CDR3 has 15 residues. V shed 7 bases, J shed 2 bases, and the junction held 4 bases outside the gene matches. CDR3: CASGLAGGYTDTQYF. The CDR3, as DNA: TGTGCCTCCGGACTAGCGGGAGGGTACACAGATACGCAGTATTTT. Using reference TRBV30 and TRBJ2-3 for the parts outside the CDR3, the full variable domain is SQTIHQWPATLVQPVGSPLSLECTVEGTSNPNLYWYRQAAGRGLQLLFYSVGIGQISSEVPQNLSASRPQDRQFILSSKKLLLSDSGFYLCASGLAGGYTDTQYFGPGTRLTVL.

The chain joins TRBV29-1 to TRBJ2-2; weak D call: TRBD1 (5 bases). The V and J ends lost 5 bases and 0 bases respectively, with 10 bases between them. The CDR3 contains 14 residues. Germline lookup yields CDR1 SQVTM and CDR2 ANQGSEA. As DNA, the CDR3 is TGCAGCGTTTATACAGGCGCGAACACCGGGGAGCTGTTTTTT. It specifies CSVYTGANTGELFF.

This clone was observed once. The rearrangement links TRBV5-1 to TRBJ2-1; 7 bases fit TRBD2. The germline V gene encodes CDR1 SGHRS and CDR2 YFSETQ. Trimming took 0 bases from V and 0 from J; bases not matched to a gene: 3. This CDR3 has 16 amino acids. As DNA, the CDR3 is TGCGCCAGCAGCTTGGTCGGCGGGAGCTCCTACAATGAGCAGTTCTTC. Translated, it gives CASSLVGGSSYNEQFF. The variable domain in full, with the rest retrieved from reference TRBV5-1 and TRBJ2-1, is KAGVTQTPRYLIKTRGQQVTLSCSPISGHRSVSWYQQTPGQGLQFLFEYFSETQRNKGNFPGRFSGRQFSNSRSEMNVSTLELGDSALYLCASSLVGGSSYNEQFFGPGTRLTVL.

This chain connects TRBV11-2 to TRBJ2-1; D unclear. This CDR3 is 13 amino acids long. Germline CDR1 and CDR2: SGHAT and FQNNGV. V shed 5 bases and J shed 9 bases, with 14 bases lying between them. The CDR3 is CASSPTEWPEQFF. DNA for the CDR3: TGTGCCAGCAGCCCGACGGAGTGGCCTGAGCAGTTCTTC. The variable domain in full, completed from reference TRBV11-2 and TRBJ2-1, reads EAGVAQSPRYKIIEKRQSVAFWCNPISGHATLYWYQQILGQGPKLLIQFQNNGVVDDSQLPKDRFSAERLKGVDSTLKIQPAKLEDSAVYLCASSPTEWPEQFFGPGTRLTVL.